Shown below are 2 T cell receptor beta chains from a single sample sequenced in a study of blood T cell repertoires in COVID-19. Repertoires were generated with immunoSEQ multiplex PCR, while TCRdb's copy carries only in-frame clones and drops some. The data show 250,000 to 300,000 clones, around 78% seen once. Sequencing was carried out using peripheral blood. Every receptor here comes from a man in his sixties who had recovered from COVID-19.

The CDR3 spells CASSGASSGRNYGYTF. The CDR3 DNA is TGTGCCAGCAGCGGCGCCTCGTCAGGGAGGAACTATGGCTACACCTTC. The gene calls are TRBV5-4 and TRBJ1-2, with a tentative D call TRBD1 (5 bases). The CDR3 has 16 residues. The V end was cut by 4 bases, the J end by 2 bases, with 18 bases between. Germline lookup yields CDR1 SGHNT and CDR2 YYREEE (reference sequence).

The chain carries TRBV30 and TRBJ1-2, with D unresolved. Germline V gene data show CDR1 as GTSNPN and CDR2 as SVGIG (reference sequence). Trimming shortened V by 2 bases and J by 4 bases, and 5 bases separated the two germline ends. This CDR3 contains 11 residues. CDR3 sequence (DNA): TGTGCCTGGAGTACAGTCTATGGCTACACCTTC. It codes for CAWSTVYGYTF.